This T cell receptor beta chain was profiled in a study of post-analysis software for immune sequencing data. About the research overall: Relapsing-remitting, secondary progressive and progressive-relapsing courses of multiple sclerosis were included. General study points: TRBV5-6, TRBV5-1 and TRBV20-1 belonged to a set of about five TRBV segments that were more frequent in patients than controls. Pronounced co-clustering by F measure was evident among identically batched samples. For normalized Chao1 diversity, multiple sclerosis patients scored significantly lower than controls did.

The germline CDR1 and CDR2 sequences are DFQATT and SNEGSKA (reference sequence). CDR3 length: 15 amino acids. V lost 6 bases, J lost 0 bases, and 6 bases stayed unmatched. The library was made from cDNA and included unique molecular identifiers. Each CDR3 protein is one row after TCRdb ran MiXCR on the PCR reads. Of 740,000 or so distinct CDR3 sequences in the sample, roughly 50% were seen once. With respect to this clonotype: Its specificity is not known.

This receptor was obtained from a girl between 5 and 17 years old with multiple sclerosis. This rearrangement joins TRBV20-1 to TRBJ2-1; 9 bases agree with TRBD2. Source material: blood. The CDR3 DNA reads TGCAGTGCGAAGACTAGCGGAGACTCCTACAATGAGCAGTTCTTC. Protein: CSAKTSGDSYNEQFF.